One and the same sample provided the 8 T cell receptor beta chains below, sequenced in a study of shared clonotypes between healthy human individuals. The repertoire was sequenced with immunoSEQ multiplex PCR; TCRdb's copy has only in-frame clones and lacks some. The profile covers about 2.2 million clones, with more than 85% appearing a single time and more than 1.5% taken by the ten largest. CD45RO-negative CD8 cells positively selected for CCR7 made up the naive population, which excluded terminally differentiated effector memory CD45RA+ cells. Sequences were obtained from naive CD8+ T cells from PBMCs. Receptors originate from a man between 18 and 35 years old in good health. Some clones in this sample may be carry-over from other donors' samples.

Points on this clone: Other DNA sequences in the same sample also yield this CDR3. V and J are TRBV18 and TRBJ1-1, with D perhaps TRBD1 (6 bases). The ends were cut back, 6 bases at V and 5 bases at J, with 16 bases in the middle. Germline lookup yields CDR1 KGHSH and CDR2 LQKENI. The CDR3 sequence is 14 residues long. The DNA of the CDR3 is TGTGCCAGCTCCCCGGGGGGGCTCGGGACTGAAGCTTTCTTT. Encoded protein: CASSPGGLGTEAFF.

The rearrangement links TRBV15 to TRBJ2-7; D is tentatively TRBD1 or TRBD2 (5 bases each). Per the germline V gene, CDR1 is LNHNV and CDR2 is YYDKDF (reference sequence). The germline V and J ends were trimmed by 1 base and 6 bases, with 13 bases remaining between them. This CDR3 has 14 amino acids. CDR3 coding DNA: TGTGCCACCAGCAGAGGCGGCCAGGGACGCGAGCAGTACTTC. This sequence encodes CATSRGGQGREQYF.

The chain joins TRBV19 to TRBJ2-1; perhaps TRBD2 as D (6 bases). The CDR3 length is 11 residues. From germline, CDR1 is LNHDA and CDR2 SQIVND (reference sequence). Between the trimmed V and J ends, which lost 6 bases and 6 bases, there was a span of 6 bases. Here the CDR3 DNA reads TGTGCCAGTAGACTAGCCAATGAGCAGTTCTTC. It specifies CASRLANEQFF.

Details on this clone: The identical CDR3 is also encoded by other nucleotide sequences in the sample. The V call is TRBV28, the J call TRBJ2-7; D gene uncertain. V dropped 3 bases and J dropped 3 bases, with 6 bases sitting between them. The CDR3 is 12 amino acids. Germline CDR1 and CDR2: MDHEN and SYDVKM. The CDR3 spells CASSFPRYEQYF. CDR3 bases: TGTGCCAGCAGTTTTCCCCGCTACGAGCAGTACTTC.

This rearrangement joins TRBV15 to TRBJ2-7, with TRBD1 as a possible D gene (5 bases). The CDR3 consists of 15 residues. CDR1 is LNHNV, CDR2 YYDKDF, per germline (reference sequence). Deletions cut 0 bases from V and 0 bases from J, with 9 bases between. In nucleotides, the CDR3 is TGTGCCACCAGCAGAGATCCGCAGGGCTCCTACGAGCAGTACTTC. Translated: CATSRDPQGSYEQYF.

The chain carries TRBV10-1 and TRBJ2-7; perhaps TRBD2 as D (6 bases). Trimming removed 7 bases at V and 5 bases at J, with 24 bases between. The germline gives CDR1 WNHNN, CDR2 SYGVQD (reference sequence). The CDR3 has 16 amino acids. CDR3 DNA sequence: TGCGCCAGCACTCATGAGGAGGGCGTTCGAGACCACGAGCAGTACTTC. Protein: CASTHEEGVRDHEQYF.

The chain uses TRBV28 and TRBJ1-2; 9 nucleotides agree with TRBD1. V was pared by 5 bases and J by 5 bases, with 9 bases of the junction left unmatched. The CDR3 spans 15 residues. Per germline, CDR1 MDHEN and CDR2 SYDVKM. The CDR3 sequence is CASSQDTGGAYGYTF. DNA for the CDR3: TGTGCCAGCAGTCAGGATACAGGGGGCGCGTATGGCTACACCTTC.

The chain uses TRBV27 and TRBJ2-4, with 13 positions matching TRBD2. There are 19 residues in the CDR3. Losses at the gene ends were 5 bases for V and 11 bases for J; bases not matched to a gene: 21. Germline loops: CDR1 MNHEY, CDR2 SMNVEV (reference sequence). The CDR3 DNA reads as TGTGCCAGCAGTCCTGGGCCAGGGGGCAGACTAGCGGGAGGAGATGTTCAGTACTTC. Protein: CASSPGPGGRLAGGDVQYF.